Presented here are 23 T cell receptor beta chains from one specimen sequenced in a study of blood T cell repertoires in COVID-19. TCRdb keeps only in-frame clones here, not all; method: immunoSEQ multiplex PCR. The table records fewer than 200,000 clones, 85% to 90% of them present only once. The sequenced sample consisted of peripheral blood. Receptors originate from a man aged 65-85 years with active or convalescent COVID-19.

This clone was detected a few times. This chain connects TRBV4-1 to TRBJ1-4, with 7 bases that match TRBD1. CDR1 and CDR2 (germline): MGHRA, YSYEKL. The CDR3 totals 15 residues. Losses at the gene ends were 6 bases for V and 7 bases for J; bases not matched to a gene: 11. CDR3 sequence (DNA): TGCGCCAGCAGAGGGGACAGCGAAGAACGTGAAAAACTGTTTTTT. This sequence encodes CASRGDSEEREKLFF.

The genes are TRBV11-2 and TRBJ2-6, with a tentative D call TRBD1 (5 bases). Germline CDR1 SGHAT, CDR2 FQNNGV. Deletions cut 10 bases from V and 2 bases from J, with 21 bases between. The length of the CDR3 is 17 residues. The CDR3 nucleotides are TGTGCCACCAGACCAGGGTCTGTCCCTGCTGGGGCCAACGTCCTGACTTTC. This translates into CATRPGSVPAGANVLTF.

The chain recombines TRBV24-1 with TRBJ1-1, with a tentative D call TRBD1 (5 bases). Per the germline V gene, CDR1 is KGHDR and CDR2 is SFDVKD. V lost 6 bases to trimming and J lost 4 bases, with 8 bases between them. The CDR3 contains 12 residues. CDR3 in DNA: TGTGCCACCAGTTTGGGGGGCACTGAAGCTTTCTTT. It is translated as CATSLGGTEAFF.

The chain couples TRBV19 to TRBJ1-2, with a possible D match to TRBD1 (6 bases). Germline lookup yields CDR1 LNHDA and CDR2 SQIVND (reference sequence). The CDR3 sequence is 13 residues long. Trimming shortened V by 5 bases and J by 7 bases, and 14 bases separated the two germline ends. CDR3 nucleotides: TGTGCCAGTAGTCTCAGGGCGGGGGCTGGCTACACCTTC. Its translation is CASSLRAGAGYTF.

The chain employs TRBV20-1 and TRBJ1-3; D ambiguous. Trimming took off 3 bases at V and 4 bases at J, with 7 bases between the two ends. The CDR3 length is 12 residues. Germline-derived CDR1 and CDR2 are DFQATT and SNEGSKA (reference sequence). Written as DNA, the CDR3 is TGCAGTGCTAGTACCGGGGGAAACACCATATATTTT. As protein: CSASTGGNTIYF.

V usage is TRBV6-5 and J usage is TRBJ2-2; 10 bases align to TRBD2. Per the germline V gene, CDR1 is MNHEY and CDR2 is SVGAGI. Unmatched junction bases numbered 8, after V lost 8 bases and J lost 5 bases. This CDR3 has 15 amino acids. Here the CDR3 reads CASGSSGRWTGELFF. For the CDR3, the DNA is TGTGCCAGCGGCTCTAGCGGGAGATGGACCGGGGAGCTGTTTTTT.

The CDR3 DNA reads as TGTGCCAGCAGCCGTACTTTGTTTACCGGGACAGGACCTAATTCACCCCTCCACTTT. Translated: CASSRTLFTGTGPNSPLHF. This chain joins TRBV5-8 and TRBJ1-6; 8 nucleotides align to TRBD1. The CDR3 runs 19 residues. Per germline, CDR1 SGHTS and CDR2 YDEGEE. V lost 4 bases, J lost 6 bases, and 18 bases stayed unmatched. The whole variable domain, filled in from reference TRBV5-8 and TRBJ1-6, reads EAGVTQSPTHLIKTRGQQATLRCSPISGHTSVYWYQQALGLGLQFLLWYDEGEERNRGNFPPRFSGRQFPNYSSELNVNALELEDSALYLCASSRTLFTGTGPNSPLHFGNGTRLTVT.

V gene TRBV11-2 combines with J gene TRBJ1-1; maybe TRBD1 (6 bases). CDR3 length: 12 residues. Germline values: CDR1 SGHAT, CDR2 FQNNGV. V was trimmed by 8 bases and J by 1 base, leaving 8 bases between them. The CDR3 coding sequence is TGTGCCAGCGGCAGGGGGAACACTGAAGCTTTCTTT. Translating it yields CASGRGNTEAFF.

V usage is TRBV4-3 and J usage is TRBJ2-1; 14 bases align to TRBD2. Losses at the gene ends were 0 bases for V and 10 bases for J; bases not matched to a gene: 11. The CDR3 runs 18 residues. The V gene's germline CDR1 is LGHNA and CDR2 YSLEER. The CDR3 DNA is TGCGCCAGCAGCCAAGACTCGACTAGCGGGAGGGCTGGCTGGGAGCAGTTCTTC. This encodes CASSQDSTSGRAGWEQFF.

This clone was observed a few times. This chain uses TRBV5-5 with TRBJ1-3; D ambiguous. Trimming left V 2 bases short and J 9 bases short, with 9 bases between. The CDR3 is 12 residues long. Germline CDR1 reads SGHKS; CDR2 reads YYEKEE (reference sequence). CDR3 sequence (DNA): TGTGCCAGCAGCTTTAACCCAGGCACCATATATTTT. Protein: CASSFNPGTIYF.

The CDR3 is CASSPPGRANQPQHF. The CDR3 coding sequence is TGTGCCAGCTCACCACCGGGCAGGGCTAATCAGCCCCAGCATTTT. The chain has TRBV18 and TRBJ1-5; D might be TRBD1 (5 bases). The CDR3 is 15 residues long. In germline, CDR1 is KGHSH, CDR2 LQKENI. Trimming left V 0 bases short and J 4 bases short, with 10 bases between.

The V call is TRBV6-2 or TRBV6-3, the J call TRBJ1-5; possible D gene TRBD1, 5 bases. Per the germline V gene, CDR1 is MNHEY and CDR2 is SVGEGT. This CDR3 is 15 amino acids long. Trimming took 2 bases from V and 7 from J, leaving 15 bases between them. CDR3 coding DNA: TGTGCCAGCAGTTACGCCTGGGGGGGGGAACAGCCCCAGCATTTT. Translated: CASSYAWGGEQPQHF.

V is TRBV4-3 and J is TRBJ1-2, with 7 nucleotides matching TRBD1. V lost 4 bases, J lost 0 bases, and 5 bases stayed unmatched. CDR3 length: 15 residues. Germline loops: CDR1 LGHNA, CDR2 YSLEER. The CDR3 here is CASSPRDRPNYGYTF. Written as DNA, the CDR3 is TGCGCCAGCAGCCCTCGGGACAGACCTAACTATGGCTACACCTTC.

The chain couples TRBV5-4 to TRBJ2-3; D may be TRBD1 (6 bases). Trimming pared 7 bases from V and 3 bases from J, leaving 15 bases between. CDR3 length: 14 residues. The germline V gene has CDR1 SGHNT and CDR2 YYREEE (reference sequence). The CDR3 spells CASSGQPRTDTQYF. The CDR3 DNA is TGTGCCAGCTCAGGACAGCCTCGAACAGATACGCAGTATTTT.

The V and J genes are TRBV3-1 (or the pseudogene TRBV3-2) and TRBJ1-5, with D perhaps matching TRBD1 (6 bases). Germline values: CDR1 LGHDT, CDR2 YNNKEL (reference sequence). The ends were cut back, 1 base at V and 7 bases at J, with 8 bases in the middle. The CDR3 has 13 amino acids. CDR3 sequence: CASSQGGGQPQHF. CDR3 nucleotide sequence: TGTGCCAGCAGCCAAGGAGGGGGACAGCCCCAGCATTTT.

This chain connects TRBV29-1 to TRBJ2-1, with D hard to call. Between the trimmed V and J ends, which lost 4 bases and 0 bases, there was a span of 7 bases. Per germline, CDR1 SQVTM and CDR2 ANQGSEA. The CDR3 extends over 13 amino acids. The CDR3 spells CSVASDSYNEQFF. As DNA, the CDR3 is TGCAGCGTTGCGAGTGACTCCTACAATGAGCAGTTCTTC.

This chain connects TRBV7-9 to TRBJ2-7; TRBD1 matches 9 bases. CDR1 is SEHNR, CDR2 FQNEAQ, per germline (reference sequence). The trim removed 4 bases at V and 7 bases at J, leaving 14 bases unmatched. The CDR3 covers 16 residues. CDR3 DNA: TGTGCCAGCAGCTCAATACCCGGACAGGGGAAGGGGGAGCAGTACTTC. This sequence encodes CASSSIPGQGKGEQYF.

The rearrangement joins TRBV7-9 to TRBJ2-1; 8 bases fit TRBD2. CDR3 size: 16 residues. Per germline, CDR1 SEHNR and CDR2 FQNEAQ (reference sequence). V shed 0 bases, J shed 3 bases, and the junction held 4 bases outside the gene matches. The CDR3 reads CASSLASAGGYNEQFF. Here the CDR3 DNA reads TGTGCCAGCAGCTTAGCGTCGGCGGGGGGCTACAATGAGCAGTTCTTC.

The chain recombines TRBV15 with TRBJ1-2; D is possibly TRBD1 (6 bases). The CDR3 has 14 amino acids. Germline V gives CDR1 LNHNV, CDR2 YYDKDF (reference sequence). Trimming removed 0 bases at V and 5 bases at J, with 10 bases between. CDR3 in amino acids: CATSRDRQGYGYTF. DNA for the CDR3: TGTGCCACCAGCAGAGATCGGCAGGGGTATGGCTACACCTTC.

The genes are TRBV28 and TRBJ1-2; D gene uncertain. The V gene lost 3 bases and the J gene lost 4 bases, with 9 bases spanning the gap. The CDR3 is made up of 13 amino acids. The germline V gene encodes CDR1 MDHEN and CDR2 SYDVKM. CDR3: CASSFEGRYGYTF. CDR3 coding DNA: TGTGCCAGCAGTTTCGAGGGCCGCTATGGCTACACCTTC.

The V call is TRBV27, the J call TRBJ1-4; D is perhaps TRBD1 (6 bases). Looked up from germline, CDR1 is MNHEY and CDR2 is SMNVEV (reference sequence). The length of the CDR3 is 16 residues. V lost 4 bases and J 0 bases, leaving 12 bases between the germline ends. CDR3 DNA sequence: TGTGCCAGCAGTTACAGGACAGAATCAACTAATGAAAAACTGTTTTTT. Protein product: CASSYRTESTNEKLFF. The whole variable domain, remainder taken from reference TRBV27 and TRBJ1-4, is EAQVTQNPRYLITVTGKKLTVTCSQNMNHEYMSWYRQDPGLGLRQIYYSMNVEVTDKGDVPEGYKVSRKEKRNFPLILESPSPNQTSLYFCASSYRTESTNEKLFFGSGTQLSVL.

This chain joins TRBV5-1 and TRBJ1-4; 7 nucleotides align to TRBD1. Trimming removed 4 bases from V and 6 bases from J; junction bases left unmatched: 6. The germline V gene has CDR1 SGHRS and CDR2 YFSETQ. CDR3 length: 14 amino acids. CDR3 in DNA: TGCGCCAGCAGCCCCTTGGGGACAGATGAAAAACTGTTTTTT. Protein product: CASSPLGTDEKLFF.

V and J are TRBV19 and TRBJ2-1; 8 bases match TRBD1. V shed 3 bases, J shed 0 bases, and the junction held 4 bases outside the gene matches. Germline assignment: CDR1 LNHDA and CDR2 SQIVND (reference sequence). This CDR3 is built from 16 residues. CDR3 in DNA: TGTGCCAGTAGTATTCGACAGGGGAGCTCCTACAATGAGCAGTTCTTC. This gives the protein CASSIRQGSSYNEQFF.